The 30 T cell receptor beta chains in this list originate from one sample, sequenced in a study of pediatric ulcerative colitis. This table comes from immunoSEQ multiplex PCR, and its TCRdb copy is limited to in-frame clones, with some not included. The sample has about 36,000 clones; around 73% are singletons. The rectum was sampled with one to two pinch biopsies at colonoscopy. Sequencing was carried out using gut tissue. The source of these receptors is a boy between 5 and 17 years old with moderate ulcerative colitis.

The V and J genes are TRBV5-1 and TRBJ2-3, with 14 nucleotides matching TRBD2. The CDR3 contains 16 residues. V lost 4 bases to trimming and J lost 4 bases; unmatched junction nucleotides: 5. CDR1 and CDR2 from the germline V gene are SGHRS and YFSETQ. In nucleotides, the CDR3 is TGCGCCAGCAGCCCCGGGACTAGCGGGGGTGCAGATACGCAGTATTTT. Translating gives CASSPGTSGGADTQYF.

This clone was found once. This chain links TRBV4-3 with TRBJ2-5; 9 nucleotides match TRBD2. Germline loops: CDR1 LGHNA, CDR2 YSLEER. V was pared by 0 bases and J by 1 base, with 0 bases of the junction left unmatched. This CDR3 comprises 15 residues. CDR3 region: CASSQERGGQETQYF. The CDR3 bases are TGCGCCAGCAGCCAAGAGCGGGGGGGCCAAGAGACCCAGTACTTC.

This sequence joins TRBV9 and TRBJ2-5; D unclear. V gave up 7 bases and J gave up 5 bases, with 6 bases separating them. The CDR3 spans 10 residues. Germline V gene lookup returns CDR1 SGDLS and CDR2 YYNGEE. The CDR3 here is CASAGETQYF. CDR3 coding DNA: TGTGCCAGCGCCGGGGAGACCCAGTACTTC.

The chain recombines TRBV23-1 with TRBJ2-3; D is perhaps TRBD1 or TRBD2 (6 bases each). TRBV23-1 is marked as an open reading frame, function uncertain. V lost 8 bases and J lost 0, with 15 bases in between. This CDR3 is built from 15 residues. The CDR3 nucleotides are TGCGCCAGCCGTAGGGGGGAATGGAGCACAGATACGCAGTATTTT. This encodes CASRRGEWSTDTQYF.

The chain recombines TRBV6-6 with TRBJ2-3; D uncertain. The length of the CDR3 is 13 residues. Trimming cost V 3 bases and J 3 bases, with 7 bases left between them. CDR1 is MNHNY, CDR2 SVGAGI, per germline (reference sequence). CDR3 protein: CASSYRETDTQYF. Written as DNA, the CDR3 is TGTGCCAGCAGTTATAGGGAAACAGATACGCAGTATTTT.

This rearrangement joins TRBV23-1 to TRBJ2-5; 9 nucleotides match TRBD2. TRBV23-1 is an ORF, and what it does is uncertain. V shed 8 bases and J 3 bases; nucleotides not matched to a gene: 16. The CDR3 length is 17 residues. The CDR3 loop is CASPGPPGTSIKETQYF. The CDR3 region has the DNA TGCGCCAGCCCCGGGCCGCCCGGGACTAGCATAAAAGAGACCCAGTACTTC.

This rearrangement joins TRBV6-1 to TRBJ2-3; weak D call: TRBD1 (6 bases). This CDR3 contains 13 residues. Per the germline V gene, CDR1 is MNHNS and CDR2 is SASEGT. Trimming took 5 bases from V and 4 from J, leaving 10 bases between them. The CDR3 sequence is CASSTRQADTQYF. CDR3 nucleotide sequence: TGTGCCAGCAGTACCCGACAGGCAGATACGCAGTATTTT.

This clone was counted a single time. CDR3 bases: TGTGCCTGCGGCAGGGGATACTCCTACAATGAGCAGTTCTTC. Protein product: CACGRGYSYNEQFF. V and J are TRBV30 and TRBJ2-1; D might be TRBD1 (6 bases). This CDR3 comprises 14 residues. Germline loops: CDR1 GTSNPN, CDR2 SVGIG (reference sequence). The V and J ends lost 6 bases and 0 bases respectively, with 12 bases between them.

This clone is a singleton in its sample. The chain recombines TRBV29-1 with TRBJ2-2; TRBD2 matches 10 bases. The germline V gene encodes CDR1 SQVTM and CDR2 ANQGSEA. The CDR3 loop spans 14 amino acids. V was clipped by 4 bases and J by 2 bases; unmatched bases: 1. The CDR3 reads CSVGLAGNTGELFF. The CDR3 DNA reads TGCAGCGTTGGACTAGCGGGTAACACCGGGGAGCTGTTTTTT.

The CDR3 DNA follows: TGTGCCAGCAGCGTAGGAGTATACTCTGGAAACACCATATATTTT. Its translation is CASSVGVYSGNTIYF. This chain connects TRBV9 to TRBJ1-3; D uncertain. This CDR3 has 15 amino acids. Germline assignment: CDR1 SGDLS and CDR2 YYNGEE. V lost 0 bases, J lost 0 bases, and 7 bases lay in between.

The rearrangement uses TRBV2 and TRBJ2-1; 9 nucleotides agree with TRBD2. CDR3 size: 16 residues. Germline V gene sequence: CDR1 SNHLY, CDR2 FYNNEI. V shed 2 bases, J shed 9 bases, and the junction held 11 bases outside the gene matches. The CDR3 region is CASSERGLADWGEQFF. The CDR3 region has the DNA TGTGCCAGCAGTGAAAGGGGACTAGCAGATTGGGGTGAGCAGTTCTTC. Drawing the rest from reference TRBV2 and TRBJ2-1, the complete variable domain is EPEVTQTPSHQVTQMGQEVILRCVPISNHLYFYWYRQILGQKVEFLVSFYNNEISEKSEIFDDQFSVERPDGSNFTLKIRSTKLEDSAMYFCASSERGLADWGEQFFGPGTRLTVL.

The chain is built from TRBV5-6 and TRBJ1-2; D is uncertain. CDR1 is SGHDT and CDR2 is YYEEEE in the germline V gene. This CDR3 contains 13 residues. The V and J ends lost 0 bases and 3 bases respectively, with 6 bases between them. CDR3 bases: TGTGCCAGCAGCTTGGGCAGGTACTATGGCTACACCTTC. This codes for CASSLGRYYGYTF.

The rearrangement joins TRBV4-3 to TRBJ1-1; no clear D gene. Trimming took 0 bases from V and 8 from J, leaving 10 bases between them. Germline CDR1 is LGHNA and CDR2 is YSLEER. This CDR3 has 13 amino acids. CDR3 loop: CASSQDRQREAFF. CDR3 DNA: TGCGCCAGCAGCCAAGATAGGCAGAGGGAAGCTTTCTTT.

The chain employs TRBV7-2 and TRBJ2-1; 8 nucleotides match TRBD2. Germline CDR1 reads SGHTA; CDR2 reads FQGNSA. After removal of 2 bases from V and 7 bases from J, the junction contained 19 bases not matched to a gene. The CDR3 is made up of 19 amino acids. In nucleotides, the CDR3 is TGTGCCAGCAGCTTACCTCTTTCTAGTGGCGGGGGGAGAAGTAATGAGCAGTTCTTC. The encoded protein is CASSLPLSSGGGRSNEQFF.

Only a few counts were recorded for this clone. The chain links TRBV5-6 to TRBJ2-7, with D tentatively TRBD2 (6 bases). V gave up 3 bases and J gave up 4 bases, with 11 bases separating them. Germline assignment: CDR1 SGHDT and CDR2 YYEEEE. The length of the CDR3 is 13 residues. The CDR3 DNA reads as TGTGCCAGCAGCTGGGGGACTTGGTACGAGCAGTACTTC. Amino acid sequence: CASSWGTWYEQYF.

The chain links TRBV5-6 to TRBJ1-5; possible D gene TRBD1, 5 bases. The CDR3 totals 14 residues. The germline gives CDR1 SGHDT, CDR2 YYEEEE. The V end lost 4 bases, the J end lost 7 bases, and 15 bases lay between the germline ends. CDR3 loop: CASSPGGMWQPQHF. The CDR3 DNA sequence: TGTGCCAGCAGCCCCGGGGGGATGTGGCAGCCCCAGCATTTT.

V and J are TRBV19 and TRBJ2-2; D possibly corresponds to TRBD1 (6 bases). CDR1 LNHDA and CDR2 SQIVND come from the germline V gene (reference sequence). Trimming removed 9 bases at V and 5 bases at J, with 13 bases between. The CDR3 is 13 residues long. In DNA form, the CDR3 reads TGTGCCAGCTCCAGGGGTAGTACCGGGGAGCTGTTTTTT. Translating it yields CASSRGSTGELFF. Complete variable domain (other parts from reference TRBV19 and TRBJ2-2): DGGITQSPKYLFRKEGQNVTLSCEQNLNHDAMYWYRQDPGQGLRLIYYSQIVNDFQKGDIAEGYSVSREKKESFPLTVTSAQKNPTAFYLCASSRGSTGELFFGEGSRLTVL.

The chain joins TRBV6-1 to TRBJ1-2; D not resolved. The V gene's germline CDR1 is MNHNS and CDR2 SASEGT. V was cut by 0 bases and J by 5 bases, with 10 bases left in between. The CDR3 runs to 14 residues. This CDR3 is CASSEASRLYGYTF. DNA for the CDR3: TGTGCCAGCAGTGAAGCTAGCAGGTTGTATGGCTACACCTTC.

V gene TRBV18 combines with J gene TRBJ2-1; 10 positions agree with TRBD2. V lost 6 bases, J lost 8 bases, and 10 bases stayed unmatched. Germline CDR1 is KGHSH and CDR2 is LQKENI. The CDR3 runs to 15 residues. The CDR3 nucleotides read TGTGCCAGCTCGCCGTCACTAGCGGGACTCGATGAGCAGTTCTTC. Its protein product is CASSPSLAGLDEQFF.

This chain joins TRBV7-2 and TRBJ2-3; D remains unclear. V dropped 0 bases and J dropped 11 bases, with 12 bases sitting between them. CDR3 length: 13 residues. The germline CDR1 and CDR2 sequences are SGHTA and FQGNSA. The CDR3 sequence: CASSLARPEVQYF. The CDR3 coding sequence is TGTGCCAGCAGCTTAGCCAGACCCGAGGTGCAGTATTTT.

The J gene is TRBJ2-3, the V gene TRBV5-1; the match to TRBD1 covers 9 bases. Trimming took 0 bases from V and 6 from J; bases not matched to a gene: 5. Looked up from germline, CDR1 is SGHRS and CDR2 is YFSETQ. The CDR3 totals 15 residues. The CDR3 region has the DNA TGCGCCAGCAGCTTGGCCGGACAGGGGTACGATACGCAGTATTTT. Translated: CASSLAGQGYDTQYF.

The rearrangement uses TRBV4-3 and TRBJ1-1; D is unclear. The CDR3 is 15 residues long. V was trimmed by 0 bases and J by 2 bases, leaving 10 bases between them. Germline CDR1 and CDR2: LGHNA and YSLEER. As DNA, the CDR3 is TGCGCCAGCAGCCAAGATCGAGGGAGAAACACTGAAGCTTTCTTT. Translation: CASSQDRGRNTEAFF.

The genes are TRBV19 and TRBJ2-3, with 8 positions matching TRBD1. Per the germline V gene, CDR1 is LNHDA and CDR2 is SQIVND (reference sequence). This CDR3 has 13 amino acids. Unmatched junction bases numbered 4, after V lost 7 bases and J lost 4 bases. The chain's CDR3 is CASKVQGADTQYF. The CDR3 region has the DNA TGTGCCAGTAAAGTACAGGGGGCAGATACGCAGTATTTT.

The chain couples TRBV5-1 to TRBJ1-1; D remains unclear. CDR3 length: 17 residues. V was trimmed by 4 bases and J by 0 bases, leaving 19 bases between them. Looked up from germline, CDR1 is SGHRS and CDR2 is YFSETQ. CDR3 DNA sequence: TGCGCCAGCAGCCCCTCAAGAGGCAATATAATGAACACTGAAGCTTTCTTT. Protein product: CASSPSRGNIMNTEAFF.

This chain connects TRBV7-6 to TRBJ2-5; D not certain. The CDR3 sequence is 15 residues long. Germline CDR1 SGHVS, CDR2 FNYEAQ. The V end lost 1 base, the J end lost 7 bases, and 16 bases lay between the germline ends. CDR3 in amino acids: CASSLESDAARTQYF. Here the CDR3 DNA reads TGTGCCAGCAGCTTAGAATCGGACGCGGCGCGGACCCAGTACTTC.

V gene TRBV25-1 combines with J gene TRBJ1-2; TRBD1 is a possible D gene (5 bases). This CDR3 comprises 12 residues. V was pared by 7 bases and J by 7 bases, with 13 bases between. CDR1 and CDR2 from the germline V gene are MGHDK and SYGVNS. For the CDR3, the DNA is TGTGCCAGCACAGGGATTTCTTTTGGCTACACCTTC. Residues: CASTGISFGYTF.

The gene calls are TRBV14 and TRBJ1-6, with TRBD1 matching over 8 bases. The CDR3 extends over 15 amino acids. With 0 bases clipped from V and 10 bases from J, the junction kept 5 bases outside the gene matches. The germline gives CDR1 SGHDN, CDR2 FVKESK. CDR3 loop: CASSQEARGQSPLHF. CDR3 in DNA: TGTGCCAGCAGCCAAGAAGCCAGGGGGCAGTCACCCCTCCACTTT.

The V and J genes are TRBV11-1 and TRBJ1-5, with 7 bases fitting TRBD1. The ends lost 5 bases at V and 7 bases at J; junction bases unmatched: 5. The length of the CDR3 is 13 residues. Germline V gene data show CDR1 as SGHAT and CDR2 as FQDESV (reference sequence). DNA of the CDR3: TGTGCCAGCAGCGTCACAGGGGAACAGCCCCAGCATTTT. Its translation: CASSVTGEQPQHF. The variable domain in full, with the rest retrieved from reference TRBV11-1 and TRBJ1-5, is EAEVAQSPRYKITEKSQAVAFWCDPISGHATLYWYRQILGQGPELLVQFQDESVVDDSQLPKDRFSAERLKGVDSTLKIQPAELGDSAMYLCASSVTGEQPQHFGDGTRLSIL.

This chain connects TRBV6-1 to TRBJ2-2; D ambiguous. Per germline, CDR1 MNHNS and CDR2 SASEGT. The CDR3 length is 14 residues. Between the trimmed V and J ends, which lost 8 bases and 0 bases, there was a span of 10 bases. The CDR3 DNA follows: TGTGCCAGCCCGAAACCTTCGAACACCGGGGAGCTGTTTTTT. The encoded protein is CASPKPSNTGELFF.

J is TRBJ1-2 and V is TRBV18, with 7 positions matching TRBD1. Germline-derived CDR1 and CDR2 are KGHSH and LQKENI. Trimming cost V 6 bases and J 5 bases; bases outside gene matches: 3. The CDR3 loop spans 12 amino acids. The CDR3 spells CASSPGGYGYTF. CDR3 DNA sequence: TGTGCCAGCTCGCCAGGGGGGTATGGCTACACCTTC.